Listed here are 20 T cell receptor beta chains from one sample, sequenced in a study of identifying expanded T cells in peripheral blood. TCRdb's copy holds only in-frame clones and misses some; the assay was immunoSEQ multiplex PCR. The sample lists 70,000 to 100,000 clones, 88% seen once, with around a fifth in the top ten. Sequenced material: blood. The receptor source for this set is a person aged 18 to 75 in good health.

The gene calls are TRBV7-8 and TRBJ2-7; TRBD2 aligns across 8 bases. The germline V gene has CDR1 SGHVS and CDR2 FQNEAQ. Losses at the gene ends were 6 bases for V and 6 bases for J; bases not matched to a gene: 10. This CDR3 spans 14 amino acids. The CDR3 spells CASRSGLAGGEQYF. CDR3 nucleotide sequence: TGTGCCAGCAGGTCCGGTCTAGCGGGCGGCGAGCAGTACTTC. Supplemented by reference TRBV7-8 and TRBJ2-7, the full variable domain reads GAGVSQSPRYKVAKRGQDVALRCDPISGHVSLFWYQQALGQGPEFLTYFQNEAQLDKSGLPSDRFFAERPEGSVSTLKIQRTQQEDSAVYLCASRSGLAGGEQYFGPGTRLTVT.

V gene TRBV29-1 combines with J gene TRBJ2-1, with D hard to call. Trimming took 7 bases from V and 0 from J, leaving 13 bases between them. The CDR3 spans 14 residues. Germline lookup yields CDR1 SQVTM and CDR2 ANQGSEA. The CDR3 bases are TGCAGCGCGGAAGGGTTCAGCTCCTACAATGAGCAGTTCTTC. Translating it yields CSAEGFSSYNEQFF.

V and J are TRBV2 and TRBJ1-5; no definite D call. This CDR3 has 14 residues. V lost 8 bases to trimming and J lost 0 bases, with 11 bases between them. CDR1 and CDR2 from the germline V gene are SNHLY and FYNNEI. CDR3 nucleotides: TGTGCCAGCCGGCGGGTTGGTAGCAATCAGCCCCAGCATTTT. This sequence encodes CASRRVGSNQPQHF.

The V gene is TRBV6-5, the J gene TRBJ1-2, with D possibly matching TRBD1 (6 bases). The CDR3 spans 14 residues. V lost 1 base and J 7 bases, leaving 13 bases between the germline ends. Germline V gene data show CDR1 as MNHEY and CDR2 as SVGAGI. CDR3 loop: CASSYLGGAGGYTF. The CDR3, as DNA: TGTGCCAGCAGTTACTTGGGGGGCGCAGGTGGCTACACCTTC.

The rearrangement links TRBV18 to TRBJ1-1; TRBD1 aligns across 8 bases. Germline loops: CDR1 KGHSH, CDR2 LQKENI. V was pared by 4 bases and J by 0 bases, with 4 bases of the junction left unmatched. The CDR3 has 15 residues. Written as DNA, the CDR3 is TGTGCCAGCTCACGAGGACAGGGCATGAACACTGAAGCTTTCTTT. Residues: CASSRGQGMNTEAFF.

The chain joins TRBV29-1 to TRBJ2-2; 7 bases match TRBD2. J was trimmed by 2 bases and V by 5 bases; bases with no gene match: 8. CDR3 length: 15 amino acids. Looked up from germline, CDR1 is SQVTM and CDR2 is ANQGSEA. This CDR3 reads CSVTPGRGNTGELFF. The CDR3 coding sequence is TGCAGCGTTACCCCGGGGAGGGGTAACACCGGGGAGCTGTTTTTT.

The chain uses TRBV19 and TRBJ1-1; no clear D. CDR3 length equals 13 residues. Trimming cost V 1 base and J 4 bases, with 7 bases left between them. Germline assignment: CDR1 LNHDA and CDR2 SQIVND (reference sequence). CDR3 bases: TGTGCCAGTAGTATAGGTCTGGCCACTGAAGCTTTCTTT. Residues: CASSIGLATEAFF.

This chain uses TRBV4-2 with TRBJ1-6; 9 bases are shared with TRBD1. The CDR3 contains 21 residues. Germline V lookup: CDR1 LGHNA, CDR2 YNFKEQ. V lost 3 bases, J lost 2 bases, and 17 bases stayed unmatched. CDR3 in DNA: TGTGCCAGCAGCCAGAGTCCCTCTTACACAGGGGGCGCCGCCTATAATTCACCCCTCCACTTT. Protein sequence: CASSQSPSYTGGAAYNSPLHF.

This sequence joins TRBV13 and TRBJ1-3; D not certain. This CDR3 region has 14 residues. Germline loops: CDR1 PRHDT, CDR2 FYEKMQ (reference sequence). The V and J ends lost 2 bases and 1 base respectively, with 6 bases between them. CDR3 coding DNA: TGTGCCAGCAGCTTACGAGGGTCTGGAAACACCATATATTTT. Translated: CASSLRGSGNTIYF.

The rearrangement uses TRBV12-5 and TRBJ2-2; perhaps TRBD1 as D (7 bases). Trimming removed 0 bases at V and 8 bases at J, with 19 bases between. CDR1 and CDR2 (germline): LGHNT, FRNRAP. This CDR3 has 17 amino acids. CDR3 region: CASGLVRDRGVSGELFF. CDR3 bases: TGTGCTAGTGGTTTGGTGCGGGACAGAGGGGTCTCTGGGGAGCTGTTTTTT.

The genes are TRBV10-3 and TRBJ2-2; D remains unclear. The ends were cut back, 4 bases at V and 3 bases at J, with 9 bases in the middle. The germline CDR1 and CDR2 sequences are ENHRY and SYGVKD. This CDR3 contains 14 residues. CDR3 sequence: CAISGGSYTGELFF. CDR3 coding DNA: TGTGCCATCAGTGGCGGCTCATACACCGGGGAGCTGTTTTTT.

The V gene is TRBV27, the J gene TRBJ2-7; 8 bases fit TRBD1. With V trimmed by 5 bases and J by 6 bases, 9 bases remained unmatched. CDR1 and CDR2 (germline): MNHEY, SMNVEV (reference sequence). The CDR3 spans 14 residues. CDR3 DNA: TGTGCCAGCAGTCTCGGACAGGGATTCGCCGAGCAGTACTTC. This gives the protein CASSLGQGFAEQYF.

V is TRBV30 and J is TRBJ1-6; 7 nucleotides match TRBD1. V was pared by 5 bases and J by 0 bases, with 7 bases of the junction left unmatched. Germline CDR1 is GTSNPN and CDR2 is SVGIG (reference sequence). The CDR3 is made up of 16 amino acids. CDR3 DNA sequence: TGTGCCTGGGGGGACAGCAGGAGCTCCTATAATTCACCCCTCCACTTT. Translated: CAWGDSRSSYNSPLHF.

The chain joins TRBV2 to TRBJ1-5; D is possibly TRBD1 (5 bases). V was cut by 5 bases and J by 6 bases, with 14 bases left in between. Germline CDR1 and CDR2: SNHLY and FYNNEI. The CDR3 length is 14 residues. The CDR3 is CASSSRERSQPQHF. The CDR3 nucleotides read TGTGCCAGCAGTTCCAGGGAGAGGAGTCAGCCCCAGCATTTT.

The V call is TRBV7-7, the J call TRBJ2-5, with TRBD2 identical over 7 bases. The CDR3 is 14 residues long. Germline V gene sequence: CDR1 SSHAT, CDR2 FNYEAQ (reference sequence). J gave up 7 bases and V 5 bases, and 10 bases lay outside the gene matches. DNA for the CDR3: TGTGCCAGCAGCCCACGGGGGGACGCGGGGACCCAGTACTTC. This translates into CASSPRGDAGTQYF.

The genes are TRBV5-4 and TRBJ2-1; either TRBD1 or TRBD2 may supply D (5 bases each). CDR1 SGHNT and CDR2 YYREEE come from the germline V gene (reference sequence). The CDR3 spans 14 residues. V was shortened by 0 bases and J by 1 base, with 5 bases between the two germline ends. The CDR3 spells CASSLGGSYNEQFF. CDR3 in DNA: TGTGCCAGCAGCTTGGGGGGGTCCTACAATGAGCAGTTCTTC.

The rearrangement links TRBV13 to TRBJ1-5; D is possibly TRBD1 (5 bases). V was shortened by 3 bases and J by 4 bases, with 13 bases between the two germline ends. The CDR3 runs 15 residues. Per the germline V gene, CDR1 is PRHDT and CDR2 is FYEKMQ (reference sequence). For the CDR3, the DNA is TGTGCCAGCAGCTTGAAGGGTTCAGGGAATCAGCCCCAGCATTTT. Translating gives CASSLKGSGNQPQHF.

This sequence joins TRBV10-3 and TRBJ2-7; TRBD1 aligns across 7 bases. CDR3 length: 17 residues. Germline CDR1 and CDR2: ENHRY and SYGVKD. The V and J ends lost 10 bases and 2 bases, in that order; junction bases with no gene match: 20. The CDR3 spells CATLEDKGAPPTYEQYF. The CDR3 DNA reads as TGTGCCACGCTGGAAGACAAGGGGGCCCCACCTACCTACGAGCAGTACTTC.

This chain joins TRBV28 and TRBJ1-3; 7 nucleotides line up with TRBD1. The V gene end was trimmed by 6 bases and the J gene end by 8 bases; junction bases not matched to a gene: 7. Germline CDR1 reads MDHEN; CDR2 reads SYDVKM. The CDR3 length is 13 residues. This CDR3 reads CASRKTGIDTIYF. The CDR3 DNA follows: TGTGCCAGCAGGAAGACAGGGATCGACACCATATATTTT.

CDR3 sequence (DNA): TGCGCCAGCAGCTCCCTGGACGGAGCAAACACCGGGGAGCTGTTTTTT. Protein product: CASSSLDGANTGELFF. V is TRBV5-1 and J is TRBJ2-2; D not certain. The V and J ends lost 3 bases and 2 bases respectively, with 14 bases between them. This CDR3 has 16 residues. The germline gives CDR1 SGHRS, CDR2 YFSETQ.